These 18 T cell receptor beta chains were all obtained from the same sample, sequenced in a study of blood T cells in healthy people across ages. Next came a second PCR, run for about 7 to 12 cycles, which used a sample-barcoded 5' primer along with a J-beta primer mix. TCRdb analysed the 5' RACE reads with MiXCR anew, one entry per CDR3 protein. The table records 650,000 to 700,000 distinct CDR3 sequences, about 30% of them present only once. Sequenced sample: blood. Receptors were obtained from an elderly woman in good health.

The rearrangement uses TRBV2 and TRBJ2-6, with TRBD1 as a possible D gene (5 bases). The CDR3 sequence is 18 residues long. Between the trimmed V and J ends, which lost 7 bases and 1 base, there was a span of 20 bases. Per germline, CDR1 SNHLY and CDR2 FYNNEI. The CDR3 spells CASMTGRAQPSGANVLTF. CDR3 coding DNA: TGTGCCAGCATGACCGGCAGGGCACAACCTTCTGGGGCCAACGTCCTGACTTTC.

This clonotype was recorded many times. Being one base from a much bigger clone, this may be a read error. The rearrangement joins TRBV19 to TRBJ2-4; D unclear. V was pared by 6 bases and J by 0 bases, with 9 bases between. This CDR3 is 14 amino acids long. The V gene's germline CDR1 is LNHDA and CDR2 SQIVND (reference sequence). CDR3 DNA: TGTGCCAGTAGGCTGGCAGCAGCCAAAAACATTCAGTACTTC. This translates into CASRLAAAKNIQYF.

This clonotype was seen a handful of times. The rearrangement uses TRBV20-1 and TRBJ1-2, with TRBD1 identical over 8 bases. The CDR3 sequence is 15 residues long. Germline CDR1 DFQATT, CDR2 SNEGSKA (reference sequence). After removal of 1 base from V and 4 bases from J, the junction contained 8 bases not matched to a gene. CDR3 in amino acids: CSARVNDRGPYGYTF. The CDR3 nucleotides are TGCAGTGCTAGAGTGAACGACAGGGGCCCCTATGGCTACACCTTC.

This chain links TRBV20-1 with TRBJ1-4; 10 bases line up with TRBD1. Looked up from germline, CDR1 is DFQATT and CDR2 is SNEGSKA (reference sequence). V was pared by 6 bases and J by 6 bases, with 4 bases of the junction left unmatched. CDR3 length equals 13 residues. The CDR3 loop reads CSADGTGDEKLFF. CDR3 coding DNA: TGCAGTGCCGATGGGACAGGGGATGAAAAACTGTTTTTT.

As to this clonotype: A read error may account for a junction end that differs from germline. The V gene is TRBV12-5, the J gene TRBJ1-5; 7 nucleotides align to TRBD1. The germline V gene has CDR1 LGHNT and CDR2 FRNRAP. This CDR3 is built from 13 residues. CDR3 loop: CARGLDRERPQHF. CDR3 nucleotides: TGTGCTAGGGGTTTAGACAGGGAGAGGCCCCAGCATTTT.

A few counts support this clonotype. V usage is TRBV28 and J usage is TRBJ1-4; D gene unclear. The V end lost 6 bases, the J end lost 3 bases, and 8 bases lay between the germline ends. The CDR3 consists of 13 residues. Germline V CDR1 and CDR2: MDHEN, SYDVKM. CDR3 sequence: CASSQVPNEKLFF. The CDR3 DNA is TGTGCCAGCAGCCAGGTTCCTAATGAAAAACTGTTTTTT.

This chain links TRBV5-1 with TRBJ1-6; no firm D call. Germline CDR1 is SGHRS and CDR2 is YFSETQ. CDR3 length: 15 amino acids. Trimming took 0 bases from V and 10 from J, leaving 14 bases between them. For the CDR3, the DNA is TGCGCCAGCAGCTTGGAGTTGACGTCGGACTCACCCCTCCACTTT. This gives the protein CASSLELTSDSPLHF.

This clonotype was observed a handful of times. This may arise from a read error, as a much more abundant clone is one base away. V gene TRBV18 combines with J gene TRBJ2-1; perhaps TRBD1 as D (6 bases). Germline CDR1 reads KGHSH; CDR2 reads LQKENI. The V and J ends lost 2 bases and 8 bases respectively, with 16 bases between them. The CDR3 is 15 residues long. The CDR3 DNA follows: TGTGCCAGCTCACCAGAGACAGGAAAACGCCATGAGCAGTTCTTC. Amino acid sequence: CASSPETGKRHEQFF.

This clonotype was detected many times. The chain has TRBV11-2 and TRBJ2-7, with unresolved D. The germline V gene encodes CDR1 SGHAT and CDR2 FQNNGV. The V and J ends lost 5 bases and 1 base respectively, with 9 bases between them. The CDR3 covers 13 residues. The CDR3 loop is CASSPGWSYEQYF. In DNA form, the CDR3 reads TGTGCCAGCAGCCCTGGATGGTCCTACGAGCAGTACTTC.

In its sample, this clonotype was seen many times. CDR3: CASSFSGTGGEEAFF. CDR3 nucleotide sequence: TGTGCCAGCAGCTTTTCCGGGACAGGGGGCGAGGAAGCTTTCTTT. The V call is TRBV7-9, the J call TRBJ1-1; 12 bases fit TRBD1. Trimming cost V 3 bases and J 8 bases; bases outside gene matches: 7. The CDR3 runs 15 residues. Germline CDR1 SEHNR, CDR2 FQNEAQ (reference sequence).

This clonotype has at least ten counts. This chain joins TRBV20-1 and TRBJ2-7; 9 bases are a match to TRBD1. Germline-derived CDR1 and CDR2 are DFQATT and SNEGSKA (reference sequence). This CDR3 spans 14 amino acids. V trimming: 2 bases; J trimming: 2 bases; junction bases outside the gene matches: 4. CDR3 loop: CSARRTGEAYEQYF. The CDR3 DNA reads as TGCAGTGCTAGAAGGACAGGGGAGGCCTACGAGCAGTACTTC.

This clonotype was counted at least ten times. The chain combines TRBV29-1 with TRBJ1-2; tentative D call: TRBD1 (6 bases). The germline gives CDR1 SQVTM, CDR2 ANQGSEA. V lost 4 bases and J lost 13, with 22 bases in between. This CDR3 contains 13 residues. This chain's CDR3 is CSVVFPGATVLTF. The CDR3 DNA reads TGCAGCGTTGTTTTTCCGGGGGCGACTGTTCTCACCTTC.

On this clonotype itself: A clone one base away is much larger, so this may be a read error. This chain links TRBV20-1 with TRBJ2-5; unclear D gene. V lost 3 bases, J lost 1 base, and 6 bases lay in between. The germline CDR1 and CDR2 sequences are DFQATT and SNEGSKA (reference sequence). CDR3 length: 12 amino acids. The CDR3 loop is CSASDFQETQYF. The DNA for the CDR3 is TGCAGTGCTAGTGACTTCCAAGAGACCCAGTACTTC.

As concerns this clonotype: Its ends do not fully match the called genes, so a read error is possible. V gene TRBV9 combines with J gene TRBJ1-4, with D tentatively TRBD1 (6 bases). The CDR3 contains 14 residues. The V gene's germline CDR1 is SGDLS and CDR2 YYNGEE. In nucleotides, the CDR3 is TGTGCCAGCAGCGCTCAGGGGCACTATGAAAAACTGGTTTTT. It is translated as CASSAQGHYEKLVF.

This clonotype turned up a few times. Being one base from a much bigger clone, this may be a read error. The chain is built from TRBV4-2 and TRBJ1-2, with a possible D match to TRBD1 (6 bases). Germline V gene lookup returns CDR1 LGHNA and CDR2 YNFKEQ. V lost 3 bases to trimming and J lost 4 bases, with 15 bases between them. CDR3 length: 15 residues. The CDR3 DNA follows: TGTGCCAGCAGCCACAGCGGGGGGCTTTCCTATGGCTACACCTTC. Protein: CASSHSGGLSYGYTF.

Notes on this clonotype: A read error may be the cause here, since a much bigger clone is one base away. CDR3 residues: CANSLGLSVRNEQFF. The CDR3 DNA is TGTGCCAACAGCTTGGGGCTGAGCGTTCGCAATGAGCAGTTCTTC. V and J are TRBV5-8 and TRBJ2-1; possible D gene TRBD1, 5 bases. Per germline, CDR1 SGHTS and CDR2 YDEGEE. The CDR3 consists of 15 residues.

As for this clonotype: Being one base from a much bigger clone, this may be a read error. J is TRBJ2-5 and V is TRBV12-3 or TRBV12-4; TRBD2 agrees at 8 bases. This CDR3 is 15 amino acids long. The CDR3 sequence: CAGSPAGGGQETQYF. CDR3 sequence (DNA): TGTGCCGGCAGTCCCGCGGGCGGGGGGCAAGAGACCCAGTACTTC.

This clonotype has ten or more counts. J is TRBJ2-7 and V is TRBV5-4; weak D call: TRBD2 (7 bases). V lost 0 bases, J lost 3 bases, and 10 bases lay in between. The germline V gene encodes CDR1 SGHNT and CDR2 YYREEE (reference sequence). The CDR3 covers 14 residues. CDR3 sequence reads: CASSLEGGVYEQYF. CDR3 nucleotide sequence: TGTGCCAGCAGCTTGGAGGGGGGGGTCTACGAGCAGTACTTC.